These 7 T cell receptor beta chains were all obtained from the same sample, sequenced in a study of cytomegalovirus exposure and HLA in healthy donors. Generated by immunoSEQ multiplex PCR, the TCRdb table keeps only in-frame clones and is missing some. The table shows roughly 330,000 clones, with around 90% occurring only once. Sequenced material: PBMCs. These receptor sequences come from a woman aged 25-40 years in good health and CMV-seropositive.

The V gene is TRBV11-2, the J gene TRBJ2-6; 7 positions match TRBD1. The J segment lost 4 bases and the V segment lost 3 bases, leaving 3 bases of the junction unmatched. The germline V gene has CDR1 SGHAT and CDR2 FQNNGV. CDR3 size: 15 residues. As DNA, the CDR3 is TGTGCCAGCAGCTTCGACAGGGCCGGGGCCAACGTCCTGACTTTC. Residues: CASSFDRAGANVLTF.

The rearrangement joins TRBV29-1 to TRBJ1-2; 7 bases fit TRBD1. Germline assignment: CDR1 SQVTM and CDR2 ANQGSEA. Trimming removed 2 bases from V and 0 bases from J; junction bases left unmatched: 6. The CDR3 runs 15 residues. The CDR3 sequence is CSVERDRHTNYGYTF. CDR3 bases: TGCAGCGTTGAAAGGGACAGACATACTAACTATGGCTACACCTTC.

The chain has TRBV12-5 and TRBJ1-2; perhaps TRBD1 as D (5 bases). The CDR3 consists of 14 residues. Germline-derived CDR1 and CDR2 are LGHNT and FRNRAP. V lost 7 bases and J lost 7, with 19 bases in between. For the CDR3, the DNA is TGTGCTAGTGCCGCTTCGGGGCTTTCAAGTGGCTACACCTTC. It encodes CASAASGLSSGYTF.

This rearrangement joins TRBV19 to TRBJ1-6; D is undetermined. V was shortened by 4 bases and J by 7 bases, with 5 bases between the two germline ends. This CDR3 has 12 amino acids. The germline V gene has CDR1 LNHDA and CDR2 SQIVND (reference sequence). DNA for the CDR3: TGTGCCAGTAGTAGTCAAAATTCACCCCTCCACTTT. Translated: CASSSQNSPLHF. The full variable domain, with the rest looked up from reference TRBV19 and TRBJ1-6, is DGGITQSPKYLFRKEGQNVTLSCEQNLNHDAMYWYRQDPGQGLRLIYYSQIVNDFQKGDIAEGYSVSREKKESFPLTVTSAQKNPTAFYLCASSSQNSPLHFGNGTRLTVT.

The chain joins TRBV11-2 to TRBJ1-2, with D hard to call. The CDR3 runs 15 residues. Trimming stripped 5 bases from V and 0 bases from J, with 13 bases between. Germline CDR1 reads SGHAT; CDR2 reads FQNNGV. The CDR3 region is CASSTLRGPNYGYTF. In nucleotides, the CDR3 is TGTGCCAGCAGCACTCTGCGAGGCCCTAACTATGGCTACACCTTC.

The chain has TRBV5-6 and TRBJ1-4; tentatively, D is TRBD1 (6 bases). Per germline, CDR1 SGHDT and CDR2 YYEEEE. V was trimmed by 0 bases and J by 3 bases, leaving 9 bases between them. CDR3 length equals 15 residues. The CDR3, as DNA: TGTGCCAGCAGCTTGGTCGGGGGCGCTAATGAAAAACTGTTTTTT. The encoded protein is CASSLVGGANEKLFF.

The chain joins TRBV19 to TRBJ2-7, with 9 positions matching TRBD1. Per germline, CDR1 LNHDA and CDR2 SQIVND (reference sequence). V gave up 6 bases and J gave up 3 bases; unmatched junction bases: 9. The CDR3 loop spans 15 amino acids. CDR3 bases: TGTGCCAGTAGCGTCGGACAGGGGTTCGACTACGAGCAGTACTTC. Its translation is CASSVGQGFDYEQYF.